This TCR beta chain was identified during a study of blood T cell repertoires in COVID-19. Study information: Some COVID-19 samples were acute and others convalescent; all came from the United States, Italy and Spain.

In the authors' methods: Reference gene primer amplification in the assay estimated nucleated cell counts. TCRdb's table, derived via immunoSEQ multiplex PCR, lists solely in-frame clones and lacks some. The V and J calls and clone size come from that table; D and trimming were worked out from the DNA. The sample holds over 85,000 clones; 75% to 90% are singletons and the top ten take around 1%. CDR1 and CDR2 from the germline V gene are SGHAT and FQNNGV. The CDR3 extends over 19 amino acids. Trimming took off 5 bases at V and 0 bases at J, with 26 bases between the two ends. The source material was peripheral blood. The source is a human donor in a cohort sampled during active COVID-19. The chain uses TRBV11-2 and TRBJ2-7; D is unresolved. The CDR3 here is CASSIPFGWSDRSSYEQYF. CDR3 in DNA: TGTGCCAGCAGCATCCCCTTCGGGTGGTCAGACCGTAGCTCCTACGAGCAGTACTTC.